This T cell receptor (beta chain) was recorded in a study of T cells in Graves' hyperthyroidism and ophthalmopathy. This CDR3 is 17 amino acids long. Germline loops: CDR1 LNHNV, CDR2 YYDKDF (reference sequence). V gave up 1 base and J gave up 4 bases; unmatched junction bases: 6. RNA transcripts provided the source from which TCR beta CDR3 regions were amplified. HTBI primers were employed in a first-round RT-PCR of the TCR CDR3. TCRdb reanalysed the multiplex PCR reads using MiXCR and keeps one entry per CDR3 protein. This repertoire shows 75,000 to 100,000 distinct CDR3 sequences, over 50% found once; its top ten account for around 27%. The study's findings and limits: By a 13 V-J model, ophthalmopathy was set apart from stable hyperthyroidism.

Points on this clonotype: The antigen remains undetermined.

Patients aged 18 to 65 had newly diagnosed hyperthyroidism of under 2 months' duration. The TCR comes from a middle-aged woman with Graves' hyperthyroidism. The chain employs TRBV15 and TRBJ1-5; 11 nucleotides align to TRBD1. The sample consisted of blood. The CDR3, as DNA: TGTGCCACCAGCAGAGTACGGACAGGGGGCAGGAATCAGCCCCAGCATTTT. Amino acids: CATSRVRTGGRNQPQHF. Complete variable domain (other parts from reference TRBV15 and TRBJ1-5): DAMVIQNPRYQVTQFGKPVTLSCSQTLNHNVMYWYQQKSSQAPKLLFHYYDKDFNNEADTPDNFQSRRPNTSFCFLDIRSPGLGDTAMYLCATSRVRTGGRNQPQHFGDGTRLSIL.